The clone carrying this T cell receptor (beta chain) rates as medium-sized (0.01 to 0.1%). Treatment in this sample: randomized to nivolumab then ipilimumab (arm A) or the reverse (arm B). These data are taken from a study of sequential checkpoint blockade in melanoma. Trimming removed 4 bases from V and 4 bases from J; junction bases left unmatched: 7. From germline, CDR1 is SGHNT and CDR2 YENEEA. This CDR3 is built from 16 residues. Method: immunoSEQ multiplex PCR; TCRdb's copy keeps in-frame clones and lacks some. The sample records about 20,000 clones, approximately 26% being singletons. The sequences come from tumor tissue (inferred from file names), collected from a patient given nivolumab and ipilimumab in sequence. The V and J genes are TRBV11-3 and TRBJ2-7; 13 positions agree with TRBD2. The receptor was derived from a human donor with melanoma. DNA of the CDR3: TGTGCCAGCAGCTCCCGAACTAGCGGGAGGGATTACGAGCAGTACTTC. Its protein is CASSSRTSGRDYEQYF.